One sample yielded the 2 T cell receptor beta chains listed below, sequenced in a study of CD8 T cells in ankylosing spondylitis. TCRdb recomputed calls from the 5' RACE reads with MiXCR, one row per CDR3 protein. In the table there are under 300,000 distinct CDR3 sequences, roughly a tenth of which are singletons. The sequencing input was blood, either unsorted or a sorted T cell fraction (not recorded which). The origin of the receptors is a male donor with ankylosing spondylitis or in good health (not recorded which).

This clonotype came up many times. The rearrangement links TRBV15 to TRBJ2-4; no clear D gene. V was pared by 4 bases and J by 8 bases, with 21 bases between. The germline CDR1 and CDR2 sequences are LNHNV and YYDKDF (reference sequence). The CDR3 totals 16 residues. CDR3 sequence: CATSTPVIGNGDIQYF. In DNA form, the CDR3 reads TGTGCCACCAGCACCCCGGTAATAGGGAATGGGGACATTCAGTACTTC. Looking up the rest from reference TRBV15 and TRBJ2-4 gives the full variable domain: DAMVIQNPRYQVTQFGKPVTLSCSQTLNHNVMYWYQQKSSQAPKLLFHYYDKDFNNEADTPDNFQSRRPNTSFCFLDIRSPGLGDTAMYLCATSTPVIGNGDIQYFGAGTRLSVL.

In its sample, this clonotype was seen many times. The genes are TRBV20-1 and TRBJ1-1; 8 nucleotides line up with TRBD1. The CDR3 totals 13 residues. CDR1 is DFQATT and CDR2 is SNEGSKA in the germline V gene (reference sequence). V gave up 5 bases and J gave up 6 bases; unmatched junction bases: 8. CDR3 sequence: CSAPDRANAEAFF. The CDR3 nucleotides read TGCAGTGCTCCGGACAGGGCAAACGCTGAAGCTTTCTTT.